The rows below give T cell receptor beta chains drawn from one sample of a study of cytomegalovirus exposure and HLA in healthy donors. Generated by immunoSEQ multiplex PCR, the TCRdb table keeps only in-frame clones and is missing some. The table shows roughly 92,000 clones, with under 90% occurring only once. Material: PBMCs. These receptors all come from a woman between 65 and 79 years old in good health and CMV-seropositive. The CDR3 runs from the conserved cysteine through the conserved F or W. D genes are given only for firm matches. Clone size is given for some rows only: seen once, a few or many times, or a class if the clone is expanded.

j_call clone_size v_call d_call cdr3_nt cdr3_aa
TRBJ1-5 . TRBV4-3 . TGCGCCAGCAGCCAAGACCCCCAATCTGCGGCTAGCAATCAGCCCCAGCATTTT CASSQDPQSAASNQPQHF
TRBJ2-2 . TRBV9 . TGTGCCAGCAGCGTCTCCGGGACTTCGAACACCGGGGAGCTGTTTTTT CASSVSGTSNTGELFF
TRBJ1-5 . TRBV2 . TGTGCCAGCAAACAGGGAAGTTATGGCAATCAGCCCCAGCATTTT CASKQGSYGNQPQHF
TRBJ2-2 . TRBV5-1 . TGCGCCAGCAGCCACGGGACTTCGAACACCGGGGAGCTGTTTTTT CASSHGTSNTGELFF
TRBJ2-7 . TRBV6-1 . TGTGCCAGCAGTGAAAACCCCAGGACTATGGACGAGCAGTACTTC CASSENPRTMDEQYF
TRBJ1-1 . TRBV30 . TGTGCCTGGAGTGTACGTCAGGGGAACACTGAAGCTTTCTTT CAWSVRQGNTEAFF
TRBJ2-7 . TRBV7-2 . TGTGCCAGCAGCGACGATTCGACTAGCTCCTACGAGCAGTACTTC CASSDDSTSSYEQYF
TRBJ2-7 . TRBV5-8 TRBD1 TGTGCCAGCAGCTTTACCGGGACAGCTATCTACGAGCAGTACTTC CASSFTGTAIYEQYF
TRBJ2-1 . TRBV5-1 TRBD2 TGCGCCAGCAGCTGGCTAGCGGGATCCTACAATGAGCAGTTCTTC CASSWLAGSYNEQFF
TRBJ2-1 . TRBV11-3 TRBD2 TGTGCCAGCAGCTTAGGGGAACTAGCGGGAGCTGGTGAGCAGTTCTTC CASSLGELAGAGEQFF
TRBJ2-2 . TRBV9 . TGTGCCAGCAGCCCCGTTTCTACTCCTCTTGGCGGGGAGCTGTTTTTT CASSPVSTPLGGELFF
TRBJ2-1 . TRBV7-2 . TGTGCCAGCAGCGTCAGGAATGAGCAGTTCTTC CASSVRNEQFF
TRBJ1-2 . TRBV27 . TGTGCCAGCAGTCCGGGTCCATTCTATGGCTACACCTTC CASSPGPFYGYTF
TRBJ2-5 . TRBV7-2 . TGTGCCAGCAGCTTCACCCGACTAGGGTCGGAGACCCAGTACTTC CASSFTRLGSETQYF
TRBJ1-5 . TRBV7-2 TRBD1 TGTGCCAGCAGTCTAACAGGGGACCGCAATCAGCCCCAGCATTTT CASSLTGDRNQPQHF
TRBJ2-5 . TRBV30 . TGTGCCTGGAGTCCAGGGCAGGGATTCCAAGAGACCCAGTACTTC CAWSPGQGFQETQYF
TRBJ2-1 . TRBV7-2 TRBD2 TGTGCCAGCAGCCCACCGGGACTAGCTCTATACAATGAGCAGTTCTTC CASSPPGLALYNEQFF
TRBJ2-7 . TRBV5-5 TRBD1 TGTGCCAGCAGCGGGCAGGGGGCCTACGAGCAGTACTTC CASSGQGAYEQYF
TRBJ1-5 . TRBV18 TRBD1 TGTGCCAGCTCTCGACAGGGGGGGAGCAATCAGCCCCAGCATTTT CASSRQGGSNQPQHF
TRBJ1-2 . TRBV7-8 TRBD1 TGTGCCAGCAGCTCTCTTATCTCGGGACAGAATGGCTACACCTTC CASSSLISGQNGYTF
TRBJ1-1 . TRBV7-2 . TGTGCCAGCAGCTTAGAAGGGGGAAGAGCTTTCTTT CASSLEGGRAFF
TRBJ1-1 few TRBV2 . TGTGCCAGCAGGACGGACGGACTTGAAGCTTTCTTT CASRTDGLEAFF
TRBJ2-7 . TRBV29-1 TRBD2 TGCAGCGTAGGACTAGCGGGAGCCTACGAGCAGTACTTC CSVGLAGAYEQYF
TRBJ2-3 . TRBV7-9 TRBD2 TGTGCCAGCAGCTTCGCTGGGAAGCGGGAGGGCCGAGATACGCAGTATTTT CASSFAGKREGRDTQYF
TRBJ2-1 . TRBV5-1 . TGCGCCAGCAGCTTGGGATCCGCGAGAAACAATGAGCAGTTCTTC CASSLGSARNNEQFF
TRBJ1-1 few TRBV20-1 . TGCAGTGCTAGCCGACGGGTCTTT CSASRRVF
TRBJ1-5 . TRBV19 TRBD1 TGTGCCAGTAGTTCCGGACAGGGTTATCAGCCCCAGCATTTT CASSSGQGYQPQHF
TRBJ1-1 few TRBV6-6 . TGTGCCAGCAGTTACGTGGGGGGTAGCATGAACACTGAAGCTTTCTTT CASSYVGGSMNTEAFF
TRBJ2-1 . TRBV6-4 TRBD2 TGTGCCAGCAGTGAGGCCGGGACTAGCGCTGGGGATGAGCAGTTCTTC CASSEAGTSAGDEQFF
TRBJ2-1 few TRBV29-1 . TGCAGCGTTGAATATTGGCAGGGGAATGAGCAGTTCTTC CSVEYWQGNEQFF
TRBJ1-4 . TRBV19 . TGTGCCAGTAGTATATGGCAGGGCCCTGAAAAACTGTTTTTT CASSIWQGPEKLFF
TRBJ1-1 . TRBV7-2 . TGTGCCAGCAGCCGCCAGGGGAACACTGAAGCTTTCTTT CASSRQGNTEAFF
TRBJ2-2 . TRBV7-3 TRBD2 TGTGCCAGCAGCTCCGGACTAGCAGCGGTGAAAGGGGAGCTGTTTTTT CASSSGLAAVKGELFF
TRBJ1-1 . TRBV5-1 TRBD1 TGCGCCAGCAGCGACCAACAGGGGGCGAGGATTGTGCCCACTGAAGCTTTCTTT CASSDQQGARIVPTEAFF
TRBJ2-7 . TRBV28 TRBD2 TGTGCCAGCAGGCCCGGACTAGCGGGAGATGAGCAGTACTTC CASRPGLAGDEQYF
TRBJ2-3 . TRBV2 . TGTGCCAGCAGTGAAGCGCTGGGCAATACGCAGTATTTT CASSEALGNTQYF
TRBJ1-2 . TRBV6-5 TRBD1 TGTGCCAGCAGTTCCTCCGGGACAGGGGAGGGCTACACCTTC CASSSSGTGEGYTF
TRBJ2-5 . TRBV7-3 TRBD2 TGTGCCAGCAGCCGGACTAGCGGGAGCGAAGAGACCCAGTACTTC CASSRTSGSEETQYF
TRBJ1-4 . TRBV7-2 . TGTGCCAGCAGCTTAGACGCAGCTAATGAAAAACTGTTTTTT CASSLDAANEKLFF
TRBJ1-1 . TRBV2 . TGTGCCAGTTTCTACAGGGCAATGAACACTGAAGCTTTCTTT CASFYRAMNTEAFF
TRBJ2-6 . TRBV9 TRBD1 TGTGCCAGCAATATCCCGGGACAGGGAACTGGGGCCAACGTCCTGACTTTC CASNIPGQGTGANVLTF
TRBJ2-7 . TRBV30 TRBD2 TGTGCCGGCGGGACTAGCGGGAACTTTTACGAGCAGTACTTC CAGGTSGNFYEQYF
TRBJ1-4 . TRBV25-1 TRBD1 TGTGCCAGCACCAAACAGACAGGGGGAAATGAAAAACTGTTTTTT CASTKQTGGNEKLFF
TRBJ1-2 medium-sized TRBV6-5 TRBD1 TGTGCCAGCAGGAAACGTACGGGACAGACCTATGGCTACACCTTC CASRKRTGQTYGYTF
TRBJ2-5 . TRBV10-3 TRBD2 TGTGCCATCAGTGACCCACCGGGACTAGCGGGAGGGTCGTACCAAGAGACCCAGTACTTC CAISDPPGLAGGSYQETQYF
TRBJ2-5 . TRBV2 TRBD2 TGTGCCTCAGGACTAGCGGGACTCCCTCAAGAGACCCAGTACTTC CASGLAGLPQETQYF
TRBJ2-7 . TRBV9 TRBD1 TGTGCCAGCAGCGTAGCTGGGACAGGGGGTTACGAGCAGTACTTC CASSVAGTGGYEQYF
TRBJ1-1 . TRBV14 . TGTGCCAGCAGCCAATTGGACACCTCCTCAGGAGAAGCTTTCTTT CASSQLDTSSGEAFF
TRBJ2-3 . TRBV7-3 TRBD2 TGTGCCAGCAGCCTACAGTCCCTAGCGGCAGATACGCAGTATTTT CASSLQSLAADTQYF